The 16 T cell receptor beta chains below were found in one sample sequenced in a study of response to subunit inactivated influenza vaccine. Using its own MiXCR run on the RT-PCR reads, TCRdb lists one record per CDR3 protein. Among almost 600,000 distinct CDR3 sequences, 11% to 15% were seen once, and the ten largest hold more than 9.5%. The sequencing used PBMCs from blood, collected 11 to 12 days after vaccination. The receptors here all came from a man aged 50 to 60 who received an inactivated influenza vaccine.

This clonotype was picked up a small number of times. This chain joins TRBV7-6 and TRBJ2-3; D remains ambiguous. The V gene's germline CDR1 is SGHVS and CDR2 FNYEAQ. Trimming removed 5 bases from V and 4 bases from J, with 7 bases in between. CDR3 length: 12 residues. In DNA, the CDR3 is TGTGCCAGCAGCAAAATAGCAGATACGCAGTATTTT. It codes for CASSKIADTQYF.

This sequence joins TRBV28 and TRBJ2-7; 7 nucleotides align to TRBD1. CDR3 length: 18 amino acids. After removal of 6 bases from V and 3 bases from J, the junction contained 20 bases not matched to a gene. Germline lookup yields CDR1 MDHEN and CDR2 SYDVKM. In DNA, the CDR3 is TGTGCCAGCAGCCTAAATCTAGGATGGACAGGAGAGTACTACGAGCAGTACTTC. It translates to CASSLNLGWTGEYYEQYF.

The V call is TRBV6-2 or TRBV6-3, the J call TRBJ2-3; 7 nucleotides match TRBD2. Germline CDR1 and CDR2: MNHEY and SVGEGT. V lost 6 bases to trimming and J lost 6 bases; unmatched junction nucleotides: 6. CDR3 length equals 13 residues. The CDR3 coding sequence is TGTGCCAGCAGCCTAGCGGCCCTGGATACGCAGTATTTT. Amino acids: CASSLAALDTQYF.

The table lists this clonotype with a few counts. This chain joins TRBV6-2 or TRBV6-3 and TRBJ1-2, with D perhaps matching TRBD1 (5 bases). The CDR3 runs 13 residues. Trimming removed 3 bases from V and 6 bases from J, with 11 bases in between. Germline lookup yields CDR1 MNHEY and CDR2 SVGEGT. CDR3 nucleotides: TGTGCCAGCAGTTATTCAGGGATACATGGCTACACCTTC. It yields the protein CASSYSGIHGYTF.

The CDR3 loop is CASSFSGGMTEAFF. Written as DNA, the CDR3 is TGTGCCAGCAGTTTTTCAGGGGGTATGACTGAAGCTTTCTTT. The V gene is TRBV12-3 or TRBV12-4, the J gene TRBJ1-1, with 7 bases aligning to TRBD1. CDR3 length: 14 amino acids. V lost 3 bases, J lost 5 bases, and 6 bases stayed unmatched.

At least ten counts were recorded for this clonotype. The V and J genes are TRBV18 and TRBJ2-3; D may match TRBD1 or TRBD2 (5 bases each). The CDR3 sequence is 13 residues long. Between the trimmed V and J ends, which lost 3 bases and 1 base, there was a span of 5 bases. The germline V gene encodes CDR1 KGHSH and CDR2 LQKENI. CDR3 sequence (DNA): TGTGCCAGCTCACCGGGGGGCACAGATACGCAGTATTTT. It is translated as CASSPGGTDTQYF.

As DNA, the CDR3 is TGTGCCAGCAGCTTAATGGCGGTCGGGACCGGGGAGCTGTTTTTT. Encoded protein: CASSLMAVGTGELFF. V usage is TRBV7-8 and J usage is TRBJ2-2; D remains ambiguous. This CDR3 is built from 15 residues. Trimming removed 2 bases from V and 5 bases from J, with 12 bases in between. CDR1 and CDR2 from the germline V gene are SGHVS and FQNEAQ.

The table lists this clonotype with a few counts. This chain joins TRBV7-2 and TRBJ2-7, with 9 bases fitting TRBD1. The germline V gene has CDR1 SGHTA and CDR2 FQGNSA. J gave up 0 bases and V 5 bases, and 5 bases lay outside the gene matches. The CDR3 runs to 15 residues. CDR3 amino acids: CASSRTGASSYEQYF. The CDR3 nucleotides are TGTGCCAGCAGCCGGACAGGGGCTAGCTCCTACGAGCAGTACTTC.

This clonotype was seen repeatedly, ten times or more. The chain uses TRBV5-1 and TRBJ2-2; perhaps TRBD2 as D (5 bases). Deletions cut 1 base from V and 0 bases from J, with 7 bases between. This CDR3 contains 15 residues. Germline loops: CDR1 SGHRS, CDR2 YFSETQ. In nucleotides, the CDR3 is TGCGCCAGCAGCTTGTTCGGGGCGAACACCGGGGAGCTGTTTTTT. Protein sequence: CASSLFGANTGELFF.

The chain joins TRBV6-2 or TRBV6-3 to TRBJ2-1; 7 nucleotides line up with TRBD2. Per the germline V gene, CDR1 is MNHEY and CDR2 is SVGEGT. V lost 6 bases and J lost 4; bases outside the gene matches: 9. The CDR3 extends over 15 amino acids. CDR3 sequence reads: CASRERGERYNEQFF. The CDR3 DNA sequence: TGTGCCAGCAGAGAACGGGGGGAGAGGTACAATGAGCAGTTCTTC.

The V and J genes are TRBV9 and TRBJ2-7; 8 positions agree with TRBD1. Per the germline V gene, CDR1 is SGDLS and CDR2 is YYNGEE. J gave up 0 bases and V 3 bases, and 5 bases lay outside the gene matches. The CDR3 sequence is 15 residues long. CDR3 in amino acids: CASSAGQASSYEQYF. The CDR3 coding sequence is TGTGCCAGCAGCGCGGGACAGGCGAGCTCCTACGAGCAGTACTTC.

This clonotype was detected many times. This rearrangement joins TRBV5-1 to TRBJ1-4, with 8 bases that match TRBD1. The CDR3 consists of 14 residues. The germline V gene encodes CDR1 SGHRS and CDR2 YFSETQ. The trim removed 4 bases at V and 5 bases at J, leaving 4 bases unmatched. The CDR3: CASSTDRGNEKLFF. CDR3 DNA: TGCGCCAGCAGCACCGACAGGGGAAATGAAAAACTGTTTTTT.

V gene TRBV5-1 combines with J gene TRBJ2-7, with D perhaps TRBD1 (5 bases). Germline V gene sequence: CDR1 SGHRS, CDR2 YFSETQ. The CDR3 loop spans 14 amino acids. Between the trimmed V and J ends, which lost 4 bases and 5 bases, there was a span of 16 bases. This CDR3 is CASSPGHLYDEQYF. CDR3 nucleotides: TGCGCCAGCAGCCCCGGACATCTATACGACGAGCAGTACTTC.

The rearrangement uses TRBV29-1 and TRBJ2-7; TRBD1 matches at 7 bases. Germline V gene lookup returns CDR1 SQVTM and CDR2 ANQGSEA. The CDR3 spans 12 residues. V was pared by 4 bases and J by 6 bases, with 6 bases of the junction left unmatched. The CDR3 DNA reads as TGCAGCGTTGGAGAGACAGGGACCGAGCAGTACTTC. Encoded protein: CSVGETGTEQYF.

This clonotype was observed once. The rearrangement uses TRBV5-1 and TRBJ2-2; TRBD2 might be the D (5 bases). CDR1 and CDR2 (germline): SGHRS, YFSETQ. Trimming pared 4 bases from V and 7 bases from J, leaving 17 bases between. CDR3 length: 15 amino acids. CDR3 loop: CASSETGKANGELFF. The CDR3, as DNA: TGCGCCAGCAGCGAGACCGGGAAAGCCAACGGGGAGCTGTTTTTT.

This clonotype has a handful of counts. The chain links TRBV4-1 to TRBJ2-2; D is perhaps TRBD2 (5 bases). In germline, CDR1 is MGHRA, CDR2 YSYEKL. This CDR3 is 16 amino acids long. V gave up 0 bases and J gave up 8 bases, with 16 bases separating them. In DNA, the CDR3 is TGCGCCAGCAGCCAAGATTTTCCTTTAGGAGGTGGGGAGCTGTTTTTT. Amino acid sequence: CASSQDFPLGGGELFF.